This T cell receptor beta chain comes out of a study of cytomegalovirus exposure and HLA in healthy donors. In the PCR, 60 Vbeta and 13 Jbeta primers were used. Profiled with immunoSEQ multiplex PCR; TCRdb holds only in-frame clones, not every one. This repertoire shows about 130,000 clones, roughly 80% found once; its top ten account for 4%. The origin of this receptor is a man younger than 35 in good health and CMV-seropositive. Sample: PBMCs.

DNA for the CDR3: TGTGCCAGCAGTGGTAGTTTCTATGGCTACACCTTC. Translated: CASSGSFYGYTF. The V gene is TRBV6-6, the J gene TRBJ1-2, with unresolved D. Looked up from germline, CDR1 is MNHNY and CDR2 is SVGAGI (reference sequence). V dropped 5 bases and J dropped 4 bases, with 8 bases sitting between them. This CDR3 is built from 12 residues.